This T cell receptor beta chain was identified during a study of kidney transplant recipient with SARS-CoV-2 infection. TCRdb reprocessed the reads via MiXCR and lists one record per CDR3 protein. The table records roughly 250,000 distinct CDR3 sequences, about 30% of them present only once. The trim removed 5 bases at V and 9 bases at J, leaving 13 bases unmatched. The CDR3 contains 15 residues. Per the germline V gene, CDR1 is DFQATT and CDR2 is SNEGSKA (reference sequence). This chain uses TRBV20-1 with TRBJ2-1, with 10 bases matching TRBD2. This sequence was found in a male patient in his thirties who had COVID-19 and was a kidney transplant recipient. Some T cells may have originated in the graft donor. This sample comprised a blood sample, obtained at baseline and on day 111 from a kidney transplant recipient. Here the CDR3 reads CSARGLADPQGEQFF. In DNA, the CDR3 is TGCAGTGCTCGCGGACTAGCGGATCCACAAGGTGAGCAGTTCTTC.